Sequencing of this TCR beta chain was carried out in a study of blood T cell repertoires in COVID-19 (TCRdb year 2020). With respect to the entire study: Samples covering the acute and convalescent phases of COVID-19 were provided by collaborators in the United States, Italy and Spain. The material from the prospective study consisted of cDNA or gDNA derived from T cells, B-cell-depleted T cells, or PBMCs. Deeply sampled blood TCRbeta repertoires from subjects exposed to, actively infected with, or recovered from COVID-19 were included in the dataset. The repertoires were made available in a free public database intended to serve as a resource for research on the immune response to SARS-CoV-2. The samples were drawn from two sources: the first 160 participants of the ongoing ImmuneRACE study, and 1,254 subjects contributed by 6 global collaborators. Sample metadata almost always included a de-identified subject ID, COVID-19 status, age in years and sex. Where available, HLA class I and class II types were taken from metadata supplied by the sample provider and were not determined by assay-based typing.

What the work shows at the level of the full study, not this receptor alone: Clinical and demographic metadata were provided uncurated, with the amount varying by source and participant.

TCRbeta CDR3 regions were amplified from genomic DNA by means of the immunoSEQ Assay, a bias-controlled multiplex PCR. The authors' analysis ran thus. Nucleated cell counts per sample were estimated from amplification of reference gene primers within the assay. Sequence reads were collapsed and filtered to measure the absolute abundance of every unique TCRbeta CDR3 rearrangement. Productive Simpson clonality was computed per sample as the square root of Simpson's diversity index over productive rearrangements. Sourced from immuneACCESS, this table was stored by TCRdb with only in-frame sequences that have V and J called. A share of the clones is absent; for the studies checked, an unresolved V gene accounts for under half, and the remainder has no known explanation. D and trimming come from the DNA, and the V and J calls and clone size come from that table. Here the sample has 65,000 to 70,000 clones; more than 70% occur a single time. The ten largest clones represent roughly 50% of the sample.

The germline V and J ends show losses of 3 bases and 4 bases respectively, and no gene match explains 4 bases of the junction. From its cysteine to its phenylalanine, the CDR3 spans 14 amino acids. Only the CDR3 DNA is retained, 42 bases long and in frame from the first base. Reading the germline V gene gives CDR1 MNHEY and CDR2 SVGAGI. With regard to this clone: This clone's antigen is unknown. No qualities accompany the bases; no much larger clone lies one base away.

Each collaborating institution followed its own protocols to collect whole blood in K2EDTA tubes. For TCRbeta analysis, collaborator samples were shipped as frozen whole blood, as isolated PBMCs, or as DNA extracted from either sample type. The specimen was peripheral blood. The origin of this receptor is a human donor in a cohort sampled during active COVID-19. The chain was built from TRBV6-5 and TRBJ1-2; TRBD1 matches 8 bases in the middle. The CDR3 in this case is CASSYATGGYGYTF. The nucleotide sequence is TGTGCCAGCAGTTATGCTACAGGGGGCTATGGCTACACCTTC.